Sequencing of this TCR beta chain was carried out in a study of shared clonotypes between healthy human individuals. The V end lost 4 bases, the J end lost 7 bases, and 20 bases lay between the germline ends. The CDR3 consists of 16 residues. The germline gives CDR1 MDHEN, CDR2 SYDVKM. Free of recent acute infections or vaccinations, the donors were healthy HIV-negative adults. Unsorted samples drew genomic DNA from roughly 96 million PBMCs. At the deep level, the assay was run. DNA from unsorted PBMC was sequenced on ten immunoSEQ deep assay plates. Measured with immunoSEQ multiplex PCR; TCRdb has only the in-frame clones, and not every one. Of approximately 470,000 clones listed, 65% to 85% are singletons.

The clonotype was recovered from a middle-aged woman in good health. Some clones in this sample may be carry-over from other donors' samples. The specimen was PBMCs. The J gene is TRBJ1-5, the V gene TRBV28; unclear D gene. The CDR3 DNA follows: TGTGCCAGCAGTTCGCGGCGGGTTAGCGTAGGGCAGCCCCAGCATTTT. Protein sequence: CASSSRRVSVGQPQHF.